This passage covers 2 T cell receptor beta chains from one sample sequenced in a study of regulatory T cells in long-lasting Graves disease. Time point meaning: newly diagnosed GD, antithyroid drugs for less than 3 months. PBMCs provided the RNA from which the TCR library was made. iRepertoire HTBI primers and Arm-PCR of CDR3 regions built TCR beta libraries. TCRdb fed the multiplex PCR reads into MiXCR, producing one record per CDR3 protein. The repertoire holds about 560,000 distinct CDR3 sequences, with 15% to 20% as singletons. This sample also belongs to another study, concerning T cells in Graves' hyperthyroidism and ophthalmopathy.

The starting material was peripheral blood mononuclear cells (PBMCs), obtained at new diagnosis, from a patient treated with antithyroid drugs. Receptor source: a man aged 18 to 35 with Graves disease.

The table lists this clonotype with many counts. The genes are TRBV2 and TRBJ2-3; D tentatively fits TRBD1 or TRBD2 (5 bases each). There are 14 residues in the CDR3. Trimming left V 3 bases short and J 5 bases short, with 12 bases between. The germline CDR1 and CDR2 sequences are SNHLY and FYNNEI. DNA of the CDR3: TGTGCCAGCAGTGACGGAAGAGGGGTAGATACGCAGTATTTT. This codes for CASSDGRGVDTQYF.

The chain combines TRBV5-5 with TRBJ2-7, with TRBD1 matching 8 bases. Germline assignment: CDR1 SGHKS and CDR2 YYEKEE (reference sequence). This CDR3 has 15 residues. V lost 1 base, J lost 3 bases, and 6 bases stayed unmatched. The CDR3 loop reads CASSLLPGGGYEQYF. As DNA, the CDR3 is TGTGCCAGCAGCTTGCTCCCAGGGGGCGGCTACGAGCAGTACTTC.